The source of this T cell receptor (beta chain) is a study of cytomegalovirus exposure and HLA in healthy donors. V shed 5 bases and J 0 bases; nucleotides not matched to a gene: 4. Germline loops: CDR1 MDHEN, CDR2 SYDVKM. The CDR3 spans 15 residues. Study-wide results and caveats: There were under 200 TCR beta chains listed as cytomegalovirus-associated. Some public TCRs appeared in many individuals, while most sequences were rare.

About this clone: Its antigen is as yet unknown.

Clones were read by immunoSEQ multiplex PCR, and TCRdb kept only the in-frame ones, dropping some. Seen here are 200,000 to 250,000 clones, over 80% observed once, and the top ten hold over 12%. Sequencing was carried out using PBMCs. The clonotype originates from a woman under 40 in good health and CMV-seropositive. The chain joins TRBV28 to TRBJ2-3; TRBD1 matches at 8 bases. CDR3 bases: TGTGCCAGCAGTGTCCAGGGGGCTAGCACAGATACGCAGTATTTT. Its translation: CASSVQGASTDTQYF.